A selection of T cell receptor beta chains follows, all from one sample in a study of identical twins. TCRdb fed the 5' RACE reads into MiXCR, producing one record per CDR3 protein. The table records roughly 230,000 distinct CDR3 sequences, approximately 8.6% of them present only once. These data also featured in a second study, about yellow fever vaccine responses in identical twins.

The sample comprised CD8+ T cells sorted from blood. The receptors originated from a woman aged 18-29 years in good health. Both conserved end residues are trimmed from each CDR3. A D gene is named only where the DNA matches it firmly.

TRBJ2-5	TRBV11-2	.	ASSLRIASGASPYQETQY
TRBJ1-1	TRBV7-2	.	ASSFGWDTEAF
TRBJ2-2	TRBV28	.	ASSFGLANTGELF
TRBJ2-7	TRBV2	.	ASKGGQGGDEQY
TRBJ2-7	TRBV28	.	ASSAPGLEQY
TRBJ2-1	TRBV3-1	TRBD2	ASSQGTSGSRYNEQF
TRBJ1-1	TRBV5-1	.	ASSLGIVNTEAF
TRBJ2-7	TRBV7-9	.	ASSLGQGMLYEQY
TRBJ2-3	TRBV6-1	.	ASSEKDTDTQY
TRBJ2-1	TRBV9	TRBD2	ASSSGTGAGTSAYNEQF